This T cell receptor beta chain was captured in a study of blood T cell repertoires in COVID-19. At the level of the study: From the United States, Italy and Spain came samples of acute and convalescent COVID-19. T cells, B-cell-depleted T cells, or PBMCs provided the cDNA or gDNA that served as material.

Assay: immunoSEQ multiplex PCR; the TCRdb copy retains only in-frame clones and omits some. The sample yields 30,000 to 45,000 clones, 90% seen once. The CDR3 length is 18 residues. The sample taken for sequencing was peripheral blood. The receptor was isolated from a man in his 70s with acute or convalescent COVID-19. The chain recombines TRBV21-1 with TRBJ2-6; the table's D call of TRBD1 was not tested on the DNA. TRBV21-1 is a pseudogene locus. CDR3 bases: TGTGCCAGCTCGGGTTTAGGACAGGAAGGCTCTGGGGCCAACGTCCTGACTTTC. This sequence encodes CASSGLGQEGSGANVLTF.